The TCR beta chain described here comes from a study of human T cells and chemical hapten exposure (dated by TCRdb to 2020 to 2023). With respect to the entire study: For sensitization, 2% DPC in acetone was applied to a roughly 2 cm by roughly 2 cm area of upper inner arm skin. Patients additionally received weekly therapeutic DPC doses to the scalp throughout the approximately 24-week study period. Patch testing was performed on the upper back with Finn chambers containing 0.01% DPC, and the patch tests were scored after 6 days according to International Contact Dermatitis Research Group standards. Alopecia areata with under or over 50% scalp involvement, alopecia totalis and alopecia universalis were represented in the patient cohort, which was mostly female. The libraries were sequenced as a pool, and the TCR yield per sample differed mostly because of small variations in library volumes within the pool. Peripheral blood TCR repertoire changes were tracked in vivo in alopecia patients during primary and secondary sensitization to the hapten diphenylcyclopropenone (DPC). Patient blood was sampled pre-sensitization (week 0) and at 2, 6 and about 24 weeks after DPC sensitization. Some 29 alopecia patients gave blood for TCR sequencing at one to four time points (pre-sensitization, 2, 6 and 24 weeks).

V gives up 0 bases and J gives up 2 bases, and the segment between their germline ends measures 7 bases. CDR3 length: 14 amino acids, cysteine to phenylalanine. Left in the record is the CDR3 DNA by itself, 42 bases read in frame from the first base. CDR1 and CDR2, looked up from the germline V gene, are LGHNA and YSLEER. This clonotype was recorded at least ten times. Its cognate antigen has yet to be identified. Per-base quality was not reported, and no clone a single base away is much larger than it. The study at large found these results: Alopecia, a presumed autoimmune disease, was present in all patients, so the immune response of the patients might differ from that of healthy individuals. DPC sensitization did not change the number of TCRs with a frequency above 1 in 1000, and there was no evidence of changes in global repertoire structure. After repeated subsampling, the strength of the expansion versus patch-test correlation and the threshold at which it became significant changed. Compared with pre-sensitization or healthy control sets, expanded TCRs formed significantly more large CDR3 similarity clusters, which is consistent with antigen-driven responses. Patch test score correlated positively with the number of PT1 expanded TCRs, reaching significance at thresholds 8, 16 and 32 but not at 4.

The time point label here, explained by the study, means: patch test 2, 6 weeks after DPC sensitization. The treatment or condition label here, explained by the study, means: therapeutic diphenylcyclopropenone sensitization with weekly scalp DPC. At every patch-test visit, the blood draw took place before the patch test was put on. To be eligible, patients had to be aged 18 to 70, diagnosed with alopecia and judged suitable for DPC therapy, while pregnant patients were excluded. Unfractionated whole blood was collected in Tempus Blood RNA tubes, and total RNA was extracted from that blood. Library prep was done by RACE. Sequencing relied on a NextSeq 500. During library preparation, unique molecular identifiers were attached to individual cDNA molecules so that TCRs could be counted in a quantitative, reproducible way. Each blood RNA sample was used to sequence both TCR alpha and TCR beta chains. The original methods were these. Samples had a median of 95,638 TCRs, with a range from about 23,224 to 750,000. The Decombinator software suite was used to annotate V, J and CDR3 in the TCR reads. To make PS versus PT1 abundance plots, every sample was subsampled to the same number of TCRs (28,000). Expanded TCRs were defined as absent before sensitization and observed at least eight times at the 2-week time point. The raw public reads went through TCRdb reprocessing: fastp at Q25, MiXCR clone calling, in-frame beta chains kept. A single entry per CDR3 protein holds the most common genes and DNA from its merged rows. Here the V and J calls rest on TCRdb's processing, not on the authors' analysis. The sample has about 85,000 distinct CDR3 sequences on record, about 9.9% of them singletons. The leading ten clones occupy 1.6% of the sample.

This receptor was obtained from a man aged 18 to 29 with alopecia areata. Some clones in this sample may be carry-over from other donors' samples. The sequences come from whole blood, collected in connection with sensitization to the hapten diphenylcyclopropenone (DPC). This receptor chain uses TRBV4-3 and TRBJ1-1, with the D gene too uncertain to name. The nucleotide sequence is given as TGCGCCAGCAGCCAAGATTTTGGAAACACTGAAGCTTTCTTT. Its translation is CASSQDFGNTEAFF.